This paragraph covers one T cell receptor beta chain sequence. Its matching antigen is unknown. As to time point: newly diagnosed, previously untreated cHL patient sample. Germline V gives CDR1 MDHEN, CDR2 SYDVKM. CDR3 length: 12 amino acids. V was shortened by 8 bases and J by 8 bases, with 12 bases between the two germline ends. Repertoires were generated with immunoSEQ multiplex PCR, while TCRdb's copy carries only in-frame clones and drops some. The sample contains roughly 29,000 clones, roughly nine tenths of which appear only once. This record comes from a study of PD-1 blockade in classical Hodgkin lymphoma. General study points: Possible causes of repertoire differences, disease activity or prior therapy, remain undefined. Relapsed/refractory patients reportedly had lower baseline diversity than newly diagnosed patients.

The specimen sequenced was peripheral blood mononuclear cells (PBMCs). V is TRBV28 and J is TRBJ1-4; D not resolved. This TCR came from a human donor with classical Hodgkin lymphoma. In nucleotides, the CDR3 is TGTGCCAGCGGAGTCCAAAGGGAAAAACTGTTTTTT. Its protein is CASGVQREKLFF.